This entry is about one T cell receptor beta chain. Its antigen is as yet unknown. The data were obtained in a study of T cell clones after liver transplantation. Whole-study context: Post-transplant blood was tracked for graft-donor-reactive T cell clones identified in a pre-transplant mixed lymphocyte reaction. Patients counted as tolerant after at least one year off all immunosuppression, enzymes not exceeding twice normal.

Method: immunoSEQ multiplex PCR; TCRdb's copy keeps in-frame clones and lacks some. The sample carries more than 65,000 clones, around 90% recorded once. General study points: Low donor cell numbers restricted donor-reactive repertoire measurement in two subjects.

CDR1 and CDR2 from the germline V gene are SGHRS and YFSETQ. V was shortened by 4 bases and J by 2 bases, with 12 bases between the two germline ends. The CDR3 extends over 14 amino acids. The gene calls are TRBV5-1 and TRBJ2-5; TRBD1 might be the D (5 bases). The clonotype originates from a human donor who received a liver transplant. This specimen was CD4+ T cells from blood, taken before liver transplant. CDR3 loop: CASSSQGVQETQYF. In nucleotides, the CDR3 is TGCGCCAGCAGCAGCCAAGGGGTGCAAGAGACCCAGTACTTC. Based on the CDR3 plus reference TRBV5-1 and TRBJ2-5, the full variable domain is KAGVTQTPRYLIKTRGQQVTLSCSPISGHRSVSWYQQTPGQGLQFLFEYFSETQRNKGNFPGRFSGRQFSNSRSEMNVSTLELGDSALYLCASSSQGVQETQYFGPGTRLLVL.